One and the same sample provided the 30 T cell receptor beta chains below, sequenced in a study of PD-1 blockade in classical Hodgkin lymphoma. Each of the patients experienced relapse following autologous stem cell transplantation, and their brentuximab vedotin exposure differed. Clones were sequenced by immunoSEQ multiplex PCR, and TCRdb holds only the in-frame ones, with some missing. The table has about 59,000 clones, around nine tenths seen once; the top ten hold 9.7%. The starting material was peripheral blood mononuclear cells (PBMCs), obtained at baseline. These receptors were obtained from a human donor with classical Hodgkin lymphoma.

CDR3 loop: CASSLSIPGEQFF. In nucleotides, the CDR3 is TGTGCCAGCAGTTTATCGATCCCCGGTGAGCAGTTCTTC. The chain couples TRBV27 to TRBJ2-1; D ambiguous. Germline loops: CDR1 MNHEY, CDR2 SMNVEV (reference sequence). CDR3 length: 13 amino acids. V lost 0 bases and J 9 bases, leaving 9 bases between the germline ends.

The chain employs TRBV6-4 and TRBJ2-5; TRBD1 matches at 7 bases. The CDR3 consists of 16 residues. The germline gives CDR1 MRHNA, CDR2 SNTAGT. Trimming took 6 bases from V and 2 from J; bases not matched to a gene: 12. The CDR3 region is CASRQGFPYEQETQYF. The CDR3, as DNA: TGTGCCAGCAGACAGGGGTTTCCCTACGAGCAAGAGACCCAGTACTTC.

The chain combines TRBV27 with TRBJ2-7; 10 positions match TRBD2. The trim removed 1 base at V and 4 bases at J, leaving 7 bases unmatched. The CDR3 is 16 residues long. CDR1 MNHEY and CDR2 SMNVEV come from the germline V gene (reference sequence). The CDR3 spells CASSLYSGRAGYEQYF. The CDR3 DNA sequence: TGTGCCAGCAGTTTATACAGCGGGAGGGCCGGTTACGAGCAGTACTTC.

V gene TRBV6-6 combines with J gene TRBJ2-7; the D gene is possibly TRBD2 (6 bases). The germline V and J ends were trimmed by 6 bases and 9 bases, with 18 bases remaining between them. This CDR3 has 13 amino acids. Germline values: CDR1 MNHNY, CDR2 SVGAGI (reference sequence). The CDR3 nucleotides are TGTGCCAGCAGGCGGACTTCCCCGGAGGGGCAGTACTTC. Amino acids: CASRRTSPEGQYF.

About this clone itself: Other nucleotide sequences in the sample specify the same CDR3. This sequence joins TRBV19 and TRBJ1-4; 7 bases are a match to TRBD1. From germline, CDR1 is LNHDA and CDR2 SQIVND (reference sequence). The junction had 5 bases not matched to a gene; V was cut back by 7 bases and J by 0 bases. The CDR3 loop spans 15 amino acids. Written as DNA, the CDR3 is TGTGCCAGTAAGGACAGGACCGCAACTAATGAAAAACTGTTTTTT. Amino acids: CASKDRTATNEKLFF.

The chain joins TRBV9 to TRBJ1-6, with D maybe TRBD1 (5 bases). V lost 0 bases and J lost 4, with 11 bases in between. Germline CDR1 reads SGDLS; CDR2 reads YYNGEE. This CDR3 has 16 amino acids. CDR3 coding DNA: TGTGCCAGCAGCGTAGATTCCGGGGGGTATAATTCACCCCTCCACTTT. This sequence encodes CASSVDSGGYNSPLHF.

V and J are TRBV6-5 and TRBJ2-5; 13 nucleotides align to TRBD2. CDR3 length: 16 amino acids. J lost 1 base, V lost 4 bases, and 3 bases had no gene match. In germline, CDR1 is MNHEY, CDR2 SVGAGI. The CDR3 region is CASSWGTSGTQETQYF. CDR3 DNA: TGTGCCAGCAGTTGGGGGACTAGCGGGACCCAAGAGACCCAGTACTTC.

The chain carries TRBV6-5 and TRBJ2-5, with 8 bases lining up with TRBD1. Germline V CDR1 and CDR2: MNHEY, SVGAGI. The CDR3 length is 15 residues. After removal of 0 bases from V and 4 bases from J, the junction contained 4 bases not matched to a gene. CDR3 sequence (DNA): TGTGCCAGCAGTTACTCGTACACAGGGGGAGAGACCCAGTACTTC. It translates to CASSYSYTGGETQYF.

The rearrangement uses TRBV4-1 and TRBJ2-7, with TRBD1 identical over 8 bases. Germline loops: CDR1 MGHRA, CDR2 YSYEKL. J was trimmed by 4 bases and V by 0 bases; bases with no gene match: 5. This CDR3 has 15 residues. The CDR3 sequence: CASSQERDRGYEQYF. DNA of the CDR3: TGCGCCAGCAGCCAAGAAAGAGACAGGGGTTACGAGCAGTACTTC.

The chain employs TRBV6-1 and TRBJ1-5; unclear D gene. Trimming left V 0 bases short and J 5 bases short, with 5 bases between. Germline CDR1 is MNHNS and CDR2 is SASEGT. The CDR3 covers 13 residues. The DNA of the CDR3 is TGTGCCAGCAGTGAAGCCCTCGATCAGCCCCAGCATTTT. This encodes CASSEALDQPQHF.

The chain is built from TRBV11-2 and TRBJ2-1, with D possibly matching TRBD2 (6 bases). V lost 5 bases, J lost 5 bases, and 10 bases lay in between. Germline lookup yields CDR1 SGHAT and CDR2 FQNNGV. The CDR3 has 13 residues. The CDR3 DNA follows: TGTGCCAGCAGCGCTAGCGATGACAATGAGCAGTTCTTC. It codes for CASSASDDNEQFF.

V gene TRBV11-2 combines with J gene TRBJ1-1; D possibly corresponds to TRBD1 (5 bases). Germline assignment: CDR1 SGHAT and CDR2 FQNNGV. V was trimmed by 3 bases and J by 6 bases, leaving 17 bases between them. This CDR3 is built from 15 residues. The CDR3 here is CASSLTRQGAAEAFF. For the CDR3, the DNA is TGTGCCAGCAGCTTGACGCGTCAGGGAGCCGCTGAAGCTTTCTTT.

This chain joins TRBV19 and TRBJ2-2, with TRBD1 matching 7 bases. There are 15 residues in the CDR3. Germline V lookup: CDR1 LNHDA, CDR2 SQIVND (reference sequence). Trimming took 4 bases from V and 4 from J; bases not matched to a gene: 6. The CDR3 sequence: CASSRLGQTTGELFF. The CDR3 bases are TGTGCCAGTAGTAGGTTGGGACAGACCACCGGGGAGCTGTTTTTT.

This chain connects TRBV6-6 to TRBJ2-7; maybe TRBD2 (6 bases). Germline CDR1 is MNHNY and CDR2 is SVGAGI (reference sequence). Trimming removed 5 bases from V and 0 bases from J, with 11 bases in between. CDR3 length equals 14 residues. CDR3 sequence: CASSRGRSSYEQYF. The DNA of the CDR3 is TGTGCCAGCAGTCGGGGGAGGAGCTCCTACGAGCAGTACTTC.

This chain's CDR3 is CASSLGRFSSYEQYF. The CDR3 coding sequence is TGTGCCAGCAGTTTGGGCAGGTTTAGCTCCTACGAGCAGTACTTC. The chain uses TRBV6-6 and TRBJ2-7; the D is unclear. V was cut by 4 bases and J by 0 bases, with 13 bases left in between. The CDR3 has 15 amino acids. The germline V gene encodes CDR1 MNHNY and CDR2 SVGAGI (reference sequence).

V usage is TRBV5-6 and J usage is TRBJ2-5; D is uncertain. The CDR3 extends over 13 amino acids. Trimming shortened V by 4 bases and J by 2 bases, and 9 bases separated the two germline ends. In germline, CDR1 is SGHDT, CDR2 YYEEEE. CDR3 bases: TGTGCCAGCAGCCCGAATTTACAAGAGACCCAGTACTTC. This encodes CASSPNLQETQYF. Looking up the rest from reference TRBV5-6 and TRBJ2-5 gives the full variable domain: DAGVTQSPTHLIKTRGQQVTLRCSPKSGHDTVSWYQQALGQGPQFIFQYYEEEERQRGNFPDRFSGHQFPNYSSELNVNALLLGDSALYLCASSPNLQETQYFGPGTRLLVL.

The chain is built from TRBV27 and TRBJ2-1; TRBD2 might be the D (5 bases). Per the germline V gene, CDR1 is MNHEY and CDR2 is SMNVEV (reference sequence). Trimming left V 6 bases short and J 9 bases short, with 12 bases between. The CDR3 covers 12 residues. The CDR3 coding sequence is TGTGCCAGCAGGGGTATGCGGGCTGAGCAGTTCTTC. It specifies CASRGMRAEQFF.

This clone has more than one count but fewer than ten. In nucleotides, the CDR3 is TGTGCCAGCAGTAGGTACTCGCTGGAGACCGGGGAGCTGTTTTTT. The encoded protein is CASSRYSLETGELFF. The chain has TRBV2 and TRBJ2-2; D remains unclear. CDR3 size: 15 residues. CDR1 and CDR2 from the germline V gene are SNHLY and FYNNEI. V lost 5 bases to trimming and J lost 5 bases, with 15 bases between them.

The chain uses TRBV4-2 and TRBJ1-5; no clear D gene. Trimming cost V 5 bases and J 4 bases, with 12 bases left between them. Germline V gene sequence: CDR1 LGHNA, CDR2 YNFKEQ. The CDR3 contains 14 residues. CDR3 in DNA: TGTGCCAGCAGCTCTGTGACCGAAAATCAGCCCCAGCATTTT. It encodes CASSSVTENQPQHF.

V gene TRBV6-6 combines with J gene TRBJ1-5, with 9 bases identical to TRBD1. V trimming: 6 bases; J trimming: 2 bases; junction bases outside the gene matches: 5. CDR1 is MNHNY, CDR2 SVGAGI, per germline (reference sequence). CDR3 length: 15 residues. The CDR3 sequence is CASRTRDRGNQPQHF. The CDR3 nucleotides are TGTGCCAGCAGAACTCGGGACAGGGGCAATCAGCCCCAGCATTTT.

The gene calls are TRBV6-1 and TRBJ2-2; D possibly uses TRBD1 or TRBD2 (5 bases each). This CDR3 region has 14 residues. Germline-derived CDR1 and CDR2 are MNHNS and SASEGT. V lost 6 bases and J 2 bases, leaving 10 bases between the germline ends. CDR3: CASRSGPNTGELFF. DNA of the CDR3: TGTGCCAGCAGATCGGGACCCAACACCGGGGAGCTGTTTTTT.

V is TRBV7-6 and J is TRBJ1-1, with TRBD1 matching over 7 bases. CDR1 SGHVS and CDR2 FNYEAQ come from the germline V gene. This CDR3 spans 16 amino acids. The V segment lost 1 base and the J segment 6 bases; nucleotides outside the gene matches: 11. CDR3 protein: CASSLGYSQGGSEAFF. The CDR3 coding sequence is TGTGCCAGCAGCTTAGGTTACTCTCAGGGGGGTTCTGAAGCTTTCTTT.

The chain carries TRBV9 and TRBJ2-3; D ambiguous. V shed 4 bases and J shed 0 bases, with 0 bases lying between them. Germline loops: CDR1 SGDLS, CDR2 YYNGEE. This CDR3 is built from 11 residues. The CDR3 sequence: CASSSTDTQYF. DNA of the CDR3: TGTGCCAGCAGCAGCACAGATACGCAGTATTTT.

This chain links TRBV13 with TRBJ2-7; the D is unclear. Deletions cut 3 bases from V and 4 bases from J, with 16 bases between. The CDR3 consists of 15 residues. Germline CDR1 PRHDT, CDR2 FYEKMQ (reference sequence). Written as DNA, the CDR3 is TGTGCCAGCAGCTTTTTCGGGCCGACCGCATACGAGCAGTACTTC. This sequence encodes CASSFFGPTAYEQYF.

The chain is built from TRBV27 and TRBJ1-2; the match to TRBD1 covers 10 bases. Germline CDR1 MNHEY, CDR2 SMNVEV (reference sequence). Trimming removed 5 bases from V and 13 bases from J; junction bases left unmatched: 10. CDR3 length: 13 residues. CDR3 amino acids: CASSQGQGRTSTF. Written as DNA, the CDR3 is TGTGCCAGCAGTCAGGGACAGGGGAGGACTAGCACCTTC.

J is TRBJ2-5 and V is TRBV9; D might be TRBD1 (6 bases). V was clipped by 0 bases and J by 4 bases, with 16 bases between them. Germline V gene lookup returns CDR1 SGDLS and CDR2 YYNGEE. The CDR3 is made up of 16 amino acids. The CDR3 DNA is TGTGCCAGCAGCGTAGGGGTCCTGACAGGTATAGAGACCCAGTACTTC. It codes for CASSVGVLTGIETQYF.

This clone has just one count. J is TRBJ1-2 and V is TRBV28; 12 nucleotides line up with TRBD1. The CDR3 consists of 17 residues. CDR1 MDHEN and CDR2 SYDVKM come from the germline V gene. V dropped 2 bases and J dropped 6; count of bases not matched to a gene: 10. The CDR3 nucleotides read TGTGCCAGCAGTTTACATCGGCGGGACAGGGGGCCTCATGGCTACACCTTC. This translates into CASSLHRRDRGPHGYTF.

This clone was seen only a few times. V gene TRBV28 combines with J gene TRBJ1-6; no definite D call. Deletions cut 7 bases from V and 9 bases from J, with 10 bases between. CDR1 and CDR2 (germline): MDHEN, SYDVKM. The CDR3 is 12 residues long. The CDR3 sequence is CASTQWGSPLHF. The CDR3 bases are TGTGCCAGCACCCAATGGGGTTCACCCCTCCACTTT.

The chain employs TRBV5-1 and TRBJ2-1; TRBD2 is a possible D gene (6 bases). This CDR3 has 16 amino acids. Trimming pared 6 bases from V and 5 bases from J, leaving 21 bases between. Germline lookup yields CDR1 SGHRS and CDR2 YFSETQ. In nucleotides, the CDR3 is TGCGCCAGCAACCCCCTCGGGTCTAGCGTACACAATGAGCAGTTCTTC. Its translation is CASNPLGSSVHNEQFF. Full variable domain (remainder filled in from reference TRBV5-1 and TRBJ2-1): KAGVTQTPRYLIKTRGQQVTLSCSPISGHRSVSWYQQTPGQGLQFLFEYFSETQRNKGNFPGRFSGRQFSNSRSEMNVSTLELGDSALYLCASNPLGSSVHNEQFFGPGTRLTVL.

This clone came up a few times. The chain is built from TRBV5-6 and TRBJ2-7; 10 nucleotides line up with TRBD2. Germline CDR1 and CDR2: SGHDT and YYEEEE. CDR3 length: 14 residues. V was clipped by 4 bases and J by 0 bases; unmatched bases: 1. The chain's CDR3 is CASSGTSDSYEQYF. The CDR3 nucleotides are TGTGCCAGCAGCGGGACTAGCGACTCCTACGAGCAGTACTTC.